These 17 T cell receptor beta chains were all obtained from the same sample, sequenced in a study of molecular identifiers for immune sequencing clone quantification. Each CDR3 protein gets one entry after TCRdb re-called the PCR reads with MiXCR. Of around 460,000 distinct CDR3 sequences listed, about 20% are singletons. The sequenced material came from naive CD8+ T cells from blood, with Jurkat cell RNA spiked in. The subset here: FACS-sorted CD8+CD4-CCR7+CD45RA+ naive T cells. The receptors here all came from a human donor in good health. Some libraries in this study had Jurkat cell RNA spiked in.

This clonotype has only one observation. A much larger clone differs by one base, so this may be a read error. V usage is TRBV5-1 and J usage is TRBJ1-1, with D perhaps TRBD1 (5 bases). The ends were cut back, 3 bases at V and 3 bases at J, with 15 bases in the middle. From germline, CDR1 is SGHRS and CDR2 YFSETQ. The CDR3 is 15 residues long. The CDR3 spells CASSWTTEMDTEAFF. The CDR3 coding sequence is TGCGCCAGCAGCTGGACGACAGAAATGGACACTGAAGCTTTCTTT.

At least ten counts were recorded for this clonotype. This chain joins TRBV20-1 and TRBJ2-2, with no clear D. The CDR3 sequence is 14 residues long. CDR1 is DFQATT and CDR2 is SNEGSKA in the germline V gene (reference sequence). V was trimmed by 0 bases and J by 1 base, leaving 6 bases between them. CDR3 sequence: CSAREGRNTGELFF. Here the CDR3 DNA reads TGCAGTGCTAGAGAGGGCCGGAACACCGGGGAGCTGTTTTTT.

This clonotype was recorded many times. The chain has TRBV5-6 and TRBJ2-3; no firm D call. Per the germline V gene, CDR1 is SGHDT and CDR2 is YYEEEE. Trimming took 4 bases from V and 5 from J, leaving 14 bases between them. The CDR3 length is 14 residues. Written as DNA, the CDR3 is TGTGCCAGCAGCCCATCGGACGCCGGAGATACGCAGTATTTT. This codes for CASSPSDAGDTQYF.

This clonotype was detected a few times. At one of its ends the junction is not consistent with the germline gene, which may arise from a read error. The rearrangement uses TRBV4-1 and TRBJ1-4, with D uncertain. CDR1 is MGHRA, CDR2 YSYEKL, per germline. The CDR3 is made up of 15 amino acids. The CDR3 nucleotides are TGCGCCAGCAGCCAGAGAGTCGGAATAAATGAAAGACTGTTTTTT. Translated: CASSQRVGINERLFF.

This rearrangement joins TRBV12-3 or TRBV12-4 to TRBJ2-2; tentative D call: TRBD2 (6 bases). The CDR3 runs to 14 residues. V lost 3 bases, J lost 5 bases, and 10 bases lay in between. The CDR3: CASSLGGFTGELFF. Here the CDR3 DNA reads TGTGCCAGCAGTTTGGGGGGTTTTACCGGGGAGCTGTTTTTT.

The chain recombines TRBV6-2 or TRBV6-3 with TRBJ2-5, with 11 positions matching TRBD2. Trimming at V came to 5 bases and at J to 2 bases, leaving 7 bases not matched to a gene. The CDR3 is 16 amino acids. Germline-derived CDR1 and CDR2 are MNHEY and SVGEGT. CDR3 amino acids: CASSNAGLAEQETQYF. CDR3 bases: TGTGCCAGCAGTAACGCGGGACTAGCGGAACAAGAGACCCAGTACTTC.

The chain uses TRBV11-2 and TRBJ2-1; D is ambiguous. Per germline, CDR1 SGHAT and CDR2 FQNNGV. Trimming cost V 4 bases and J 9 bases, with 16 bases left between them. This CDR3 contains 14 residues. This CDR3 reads CASSSLTLGPEQFF. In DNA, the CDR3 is TGTGCCAGCAGCTCCCTGACCCTTGGGCCTGAGCAGTTCTTC.

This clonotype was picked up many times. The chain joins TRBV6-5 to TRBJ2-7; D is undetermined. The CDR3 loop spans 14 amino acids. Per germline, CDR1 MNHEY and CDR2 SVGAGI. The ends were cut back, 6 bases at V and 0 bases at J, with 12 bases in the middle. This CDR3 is CASSPKLSSYEQYF. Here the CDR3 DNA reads TGTGCCAGCAGCCCCAAGCTTTCCTCCTACGAGCAGTACTTC.

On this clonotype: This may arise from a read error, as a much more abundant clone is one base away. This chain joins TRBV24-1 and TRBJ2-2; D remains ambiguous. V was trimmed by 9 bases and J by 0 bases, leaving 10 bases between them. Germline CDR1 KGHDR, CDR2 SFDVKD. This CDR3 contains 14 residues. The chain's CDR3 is CATPDWTNTGELFF. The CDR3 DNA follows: TGTGCCACCCCCGACTGGACGAACACCGGGGAGCTGTTTTTT.

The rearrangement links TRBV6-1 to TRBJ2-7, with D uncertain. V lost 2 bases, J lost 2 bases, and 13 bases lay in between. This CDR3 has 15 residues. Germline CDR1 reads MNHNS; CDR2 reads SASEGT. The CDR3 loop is CASSEFFEYTYEQYF. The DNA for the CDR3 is TGTGCCAGCAGTGAATTCTTCGAGTATACCTACGAGCAGTACTTC.

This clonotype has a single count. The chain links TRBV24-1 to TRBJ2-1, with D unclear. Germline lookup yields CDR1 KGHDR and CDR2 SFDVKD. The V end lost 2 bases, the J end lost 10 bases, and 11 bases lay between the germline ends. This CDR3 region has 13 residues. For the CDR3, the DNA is TGTGCCACCAGTGATTCCACAGTGAACGAGCAGTTCTTC. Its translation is CATSDSTVNEQFF.

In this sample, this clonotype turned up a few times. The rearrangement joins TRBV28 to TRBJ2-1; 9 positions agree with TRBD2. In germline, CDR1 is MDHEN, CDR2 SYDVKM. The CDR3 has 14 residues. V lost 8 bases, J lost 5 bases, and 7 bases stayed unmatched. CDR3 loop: CASGGLAYDNEQFF. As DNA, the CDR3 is TGTGCCAGCGGTGGACTAGCGTACGACAATGAGCAGTTCTTC.

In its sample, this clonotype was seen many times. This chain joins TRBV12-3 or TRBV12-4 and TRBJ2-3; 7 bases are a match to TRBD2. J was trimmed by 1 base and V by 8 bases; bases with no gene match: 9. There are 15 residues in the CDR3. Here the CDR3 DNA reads TGTGCCAGCGGAATGCGGGAGTACGGCACAGATACGCAGTATTTT. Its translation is CASGMREYGTDTQYF.

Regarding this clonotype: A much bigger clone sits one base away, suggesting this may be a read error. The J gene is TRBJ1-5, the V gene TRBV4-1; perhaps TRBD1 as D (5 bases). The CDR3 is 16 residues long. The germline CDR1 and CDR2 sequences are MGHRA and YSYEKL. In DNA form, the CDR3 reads TGCGCCGGCAGCCAAGCAGGGTTTTATAGCAATCAGCCCCAGCATTTT. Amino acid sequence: CAGSQAGFYSNQPQHF.

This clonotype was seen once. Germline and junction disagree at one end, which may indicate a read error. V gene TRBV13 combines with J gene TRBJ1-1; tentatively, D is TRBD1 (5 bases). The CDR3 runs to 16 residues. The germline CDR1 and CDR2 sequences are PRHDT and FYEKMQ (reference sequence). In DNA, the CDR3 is TGTGCCAGCAGCTTTTTCCCACTAACATTGGACACTGGAGCTTTCTTT. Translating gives CASSFFPLTLDTGAFF.

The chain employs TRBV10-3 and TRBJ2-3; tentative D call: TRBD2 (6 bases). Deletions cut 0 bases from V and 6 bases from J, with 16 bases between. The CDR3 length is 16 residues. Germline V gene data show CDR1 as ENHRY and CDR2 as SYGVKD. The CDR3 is CAISESVADPWDTQYF. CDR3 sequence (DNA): TGTGCCATCAGTGAGTCGGTAGCGGACCCATGGGATACGCAGTATTTT.

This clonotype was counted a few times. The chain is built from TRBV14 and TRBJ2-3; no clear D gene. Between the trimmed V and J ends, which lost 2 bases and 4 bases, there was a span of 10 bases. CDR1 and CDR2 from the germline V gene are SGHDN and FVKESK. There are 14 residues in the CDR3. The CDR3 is CASSQFQTADTQYF. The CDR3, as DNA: TGTGCCAGCAGCCAATTCCAGACTGCAGATACGCAGTATTTT.